This TCR beta chain emerged from a study of T cell responses to AZD1222 COVID-19 vaccine. This CDR3 is built from 12 residues. CDR1 is LNHNV, CDR2 YYDKDF, per germline (reference sequence). Trimming took off 6 bases at V and 4 bases at J, with 8 bases between the two ends. Produced via immunoSEQ multiplex PCR; TCRdb's table is partial and in-frame only. The repertoire consists of about 84,000 clones, with around 89% occurring once and the leading ten covering roughly 32%. This specimen consisted of peripheral blood, obtained on day 0 of AZD1222 vaccination. The chain is built from TRBV15 and TRBJ2-3; no reliable D call. The sequence was collected from an adult in good health. CDR3 DNA sequence: TGTGCCACCAGTCAGAGTTCAGATACGCAGTATTTT. Encoded protein: CATSQSSDTQYF.